A selection of T cell receptor beta chains follows, all from one sample in a study of OX40 agonist ivuxolimab in advanced cancers. Some clones are missing from TCRdb's copy, which holds only in-frame ones; the method was immunoSEQ multiplex PCR. The table includes tens of thousands of clones, under 90% detected once. The source was CD4+ or CD8+ T cells sorted from blood, collected in a trial of the OX40 agonist ivuxolimab. The receptors here all came from an adult with an advanced solid tumor such as melanoma, head and neck, liver or kidney cancer. Each CDR3 is given without its conserved first and last residue. The D gene is left open where the match is weak.

V,D,J,CDR3
TRBV5-1,-,TRBJ2-7,ASSKDASSYEQY
TRBV6-5,-,TRBJ1-1,ASSTRGRPGAF
TRBV6-5,TRBD2,TRBJ2-7,ASRAGGTSGYEQY
TRBV19,-,TRBJ1-1,ASQTGMNTEAF
TRBV10-3,-,TRBJ1-5,AIRSGNNQPQH
TRBV28,-,TRBJ2-7,VIRGRGEQY
TRBV19,TRBD2,TRBJ2-1,ASSTKRERIYNEQF
TRBV4-1,TRBD2,TRBJ2-5,ASSDQGGGRASRETQY
TRBV19,-,TRBJ1-2,ASSPVGSYGYT
TRBV7-9,-,TRBJ1-3,ASSLEGVGNTIY
TRBV6-5,TRBD2,TRBJ2-1,ASSSLAGGGHNEQF
TRBV7-2,-,TRBJ2-4,ASSPLKDIQY
TRBV5-1,-,TRBJ2-3,ASSLAGSSTDTQY
TRBV11-2,TRBD2,TRBJ2-3,ASSPGTSGRTDTQY
TRBV18,-,TRBJ1-5,ASSPGNQPQH
TRBV19,TRBD1,TRBJ1-5,ASSRDRESNQPQH
TRBV9,-,TRBJ1-1,ASSSGANTEAF
TRBV28,TRBD2,TRBJ2-5,ASSLAERRETQY
TRBV19,TRBD1,TRBJ1-1,ASSPRDRGGTEAF
TRBV5-1,TRBD1,TRBJ1-2,ASSLDRGQGYT
TRBV30,-,TRBJ1-3,ALGPGDPGNTIY
TRBV7-2,-,TRBJ2-5,ASGGPPGGETQY
TRBV7-9,-,TRBJ1-2,ASSPFQAPLGYT
TRBV4-3,TRBD2,TRBJ2-7,ASSQTSGSSYEQY
TRBV28,-,TRBJ1-2,ASSFRQLSWGYT
TRBV28,-,TRBJ2-2,ASRVAPRIRDTGELF
TRBV6-1,TRBD1,TRBJ2-4,ASSGRTGEAKNIQY
TRBV6-5,TRBD2,TRBJ2-7,ASSSGTSGYEQY
TRBV28,TRBD2,TRBJ2-7,ASSLPSGGYEQY
TRBV7-6,-,TRBJ2-2,ASSQTVNTGELF
TRBV5-1,TRBD2,TRBJ2-7,ASRPGLAYEQY
TRBV30,-,TRBJ1-5,AWSGGQGSFSNQH
TRBV7-9,-,TRBJ2-3,ASARTVNTQY
TRBV28,-,TRBJ1-3,ARTPTGRGTGNTIY
TRBV7-8,TRBD2,TRBJ2-1,ASSSGRELAAPQSSYNEQF
TRBV6-5,TRBD2,TRBJ2-7,ASSYSGTSVDEQY
TRBV19,-,TRBJ1-1,ASTAWGGALRTEAF
TRBV7-2,-,TRBJ2-3,ASSGGRGTDTQY
TRBV27,TRBD1,TRBJ2-1,ASSFGTEYNEQF
TRBV7-2,TRBD1,TRBJ2-3,ASSLQGATDTQY
TRBV11-2,-,TRBJ1-1,ASSSGNPTINAEAF
TRBV19,TRBD1,TRBJ1-1,ASSIQQGVGNTEAF
TRBV18,TRBD2,TRBJ2-7,ASSPRGRGIAGFPTYEQY
TRBV4-1,TRBD1,TRBJ1-2,ASSHSGTGDYGYT
TRBV7-2,-,TRBJ2-4,ASSLGMASANIQY
TRBV27,-,TRBJ2-7,ASSLSGPREQY
TRBV28,TRBD2,TRBJ2-7,ASTSSGLAGPSGYEQY
TRBV18,-,TRBJ1-1,ASSPREGLSTEAF
TRBV5-1,-,TRBJ1-3,ASSSPDSGNTIY